Each of the 21 T cell receptor beta chains below was sequenced from the same sample in a study of T cells after posttransplantation cyclophosphamide. Generated by immunoSEQ multiplex PCR, the TCRdb table keeps only in-frame clones and is missing some. The data hold approximately 9,800 clones, with approximately 98% observed a single time. The sequencing sample was made of naive CD8+ T cells sorted from PBMCs. The receptors stem from a man aged 50-59 years in good health, CMV-negative, and a related stem cell transplant donor.

The chain joins TRBV15 to TRBJ2-1; D perhaps matches TRBD2 (6 bases). The germline CDR1 and CDR2 sequences are LNHNV and YYDKDF (reference sequence). This CDR3 comprises 14 residues. Trimming shortened V by 3 bases and J by 2 bases, and 8 bases separated the two germline ends. The CDR3 nucleotides are TGTGCCACCAGCAGTGGGGGGACCTACAATGAGCAGTTCTTC. Encoded protein: CATSSGGTYNEQFF.

The rearrangement uses TRBV2 and TRBJ2-1, with a tentative D call TRBD1 (6 bases). Germline CDR1 is SNHLY and CDR2 is FYNNEI. The CDR3 sequence is 14 residues long. Trimming stripped 8 bases from V and 2 bases from J, with 13 bases between. CDR3 protein: CASVGAAPYNEQFF. The DNA for the CDR3 is TGTGCCAGCGTGGGGGCAGCTCCCTACAATGAGCAGTTCTTC.

Comment on this clone: The same CDR3 arises from other DNA sequences in this sample as well. This chain connects TRBV18 to TRBJ2-7, with a possible D match to TRBD1 (6 bases). The V gene's germline CDR1 is KGHSH and CDR2 LQKENI. Trimming removed 6 bases from V and 3 bases from J, with 18 bases in between. The CDR3 is 15 amino acids. CDR3 DNA sequence: TGTGCCAGCTCCCCCGCCGGGACAACCCTCTACGAGCAGTACTTC. Amino acid sequence: CASSPAGTTLYEQYF.

The chain is built from TRBV27 and TRBJ1-6; D possibly corresponds to TRBD1 (5 bases). The CDR3 covers 13 residues. The germline V gene encodes CDR1 MNHEY and CDR2 SMNVEV (reference sequence). The V and J ends lost 8 bases and 5 bases respectively, with 10 bases between them. CDR3: CASGPTDNSPLHF. As DNA, the CDR3 is TGTGCCAGCGGGCCGACAGATAATTCACCCCTCCACTTT.

J is TRBJ2-5 and V is TRBV5-1; D is possibly TRBD2 (5 bases). The CDR3 totals 14 residues. The V gene lost 4 bases and the J gene lost 2 bases, with 12 bases spanning the gap. CDR1 and CDR2 (germline): SGHRS, YFSETQ. This CDR3 reads CASSGLGGQETQYF. The CDR3 DNA is TGCGCCAGCAGCGGTTTGGGCGGGCAAGAGACCCAGTACTTC.

This clone has just one count. CDR3 DNA sequence: TGTGCCAGCAGTTACATCAAGAACACTGAAGCTTTCTTT. It encodes CASSYIKNTEAFF. The genes are TRBV6-6 and TRBJ1-1; no reliable D call. V lost 2 bases and J 1 base, leaving 5 bases between the germline ends. The CDR3 runs 13 residues. From germline, CDR1 is MNHNY and CDR2 SVGAGI (reference sequence).

The gene calls are TRBV19 and TRBJ2-5; maybe TRBD1 (5 bases). The CDR3 has 14 residues. Germline V lookup: CDR1 LNHDA, CDR2 SQIVND (reference sequence). Trimming stripped 3 bases from V and 5 bases from J, with 13 bases between. CDR3 DNA: TGTGCCAGTAGTATCCCAGGGCTCTTGGAGACCCAGTACTTC. Protein product: CASSIPGLLETQYF.

In its sample, this clone was seen a few times. V and J are TRBV19 and TRBJ1-2, with a possible D match to TRBD1 (5 bases). CDR3 size: 13 residues. The V gene lost 2 bases and the J gene lost 6 bases, with 10 bases spanning the gap. Germline assignment: CDR1 LNHDA and CDR2 SQIVND (reference sequence). CDR3 sequence reads: CASSISGLDGYTF. DNA for the CDR3: TGTGCCAGTAGTATATCGGGACTAGATGGCTACACCTTC.

The count of this clone is one. The chain employs TRBV30 and TRBJ2-7, with D possibly matching TRBD1 (8 bases). Germline CDR1 and CDR2: GTSNPN and SVGIG (reference sequence). V was cut by 5 bases and J by 4 bases, with 18 bases left in between. This CDR3 has 14 amino acids. CDR3 DNA sequence: TGTGCCTGGTGGGGGGGGCAGGGGGCTTACGAGCAGTACTTC. Translating it yields CAWWGGQGAYEQYF.

V and J are TRBV9 and TRBJ1-2, with a possible D match to TRBD1 (5 bases). The V and J ends lost 0 bases and 6 bases respectively, with 12 bases between them. This CDR3 is 14 amino acids long. CDR1 SGDLS and CDR2 YYNGEE come from the germline V gene. The CDR3 reads CASSVGAGLDGYTF. Written as DNA, the CDR3 is TGTGCCAGCAGCGTAGGGGCAGGGTTAGATGGCTACACCTTC.

This clone was seen once. CDR3 DNA sequence: TGTGCCAGCAGCTTCACAGGGGGCACCTTCTATGGCTACACCTTC. Translating gives CASSFTGGTFYGYTF. This chain joins TRBV5-6 and TRBJ1-2; the match to TRBD1 covers 9 bases. V shed 2 bases, J shed 4 bases, and the junction held 6 bases outside the gene matches. Germline CDR1 reads SGHDT; CDR2 reads YYEEEE. The CDR3 totals 15 residues.

The rearrangement links TRBV18 to TRBJ2-5, with TRBD1 matching over 10 bases. V was pared by 3 bases and J by 1 base, with 14 bases of the junction left unmatched. The CDR3 contains 19 residues. In germline, CDR1 is KGHSH, CDR2 LQKENI. CDR3 DNA sequence: TGTGCCAGCTCACCGCCCCGGGACAGGGGTCCCCTCATCCAAGAGACCCAGTACTTC. Translated, it gives CASSPPRDRGPLIQETQYF.

The chain carries TRBV5-1 and TRBJ2-7; 7 bases line up with TRBD1. V shed 0 bases, J shed 0 bases, and the junction held 3 bases outside the gene matches. Germline V gene data show CDR1 as SGHRS and CDR2 as YFSETQ. The CDR3 has 15 amino acids. The CDR3 here is CASSLGDRPSYEQYF. The DNA of the CDR3 is TGCGCCAGCAGCTTGGGGGACAGACCCTCCTACGAGCAGTACTTC. Filled out from reference TRBV5-1 and TRBJ2-7, the complete variable domain reads KAGVTQTPRYLIKTRGQQVTLSCSPISGHRSVSWYQQTPGQGLQFLFEYFSETQRNKGNFPGRFSGRQFSNSRSEMNVSTLELGDSALYLCASSLGDRPSYEQYFGPGTRLTVT.

In its sample, this clone was seen once. The chain employs TRBV29-1 and TRBJ2-2; a possible D gene is TRBD1 (6 bases). This CDR3 has 13 residues. V was cut by 7 bases and J by 6 bases, with 15 bases left in between. Germline values: CDR1 SQVTM, CDR2 ANQGSEA. CDR3 nucleotides: TGCAGCGCCACTACAGGGTCGGCCGGGGAGCTGTTTTTT. Translating gives CSATTGSAGELFF.

The V and J genes are TRBV7-7 and TRBJ1-2; D is unclear. The ends were cut back, 4 bases at V and 5 bases at J, with 5 bases in the middle. This CDR3 region has 11 residues. Germline V gives CDR1 SSHAT, CDR2 FNYEAQ (reference sequence). The CDR3 is CASSYRYGYTF. The CDR3 nucleotides are TGTGCCAGCAGCTACCGGTATGGCTACACCTTC.

The gene calls are TRBV7-6 and TRBJ1-1, with a weak D call TRBD1 (5 bases). The V gene's germline CDR1 is SGHVS and CDR2 FNYEAQ. The CDR3 has 15 amino acids. V dropped 0 bases and J dropped 5 bases, with 13 bases sitting between them. For the CDR3, the DNA is TGTGCCAGCAGCTTAGCCCGCAATTCAGGGACTGAAGCTTTCTTT. It yields the protein CASSLARNSGTEAFF. The variable domain in full, with the rest retrieved from reference TRBV7-6 and TRBJ1-1, is GAGVSQSPRYKVTKRGQDVALRCDPISGHVSLYWYRQALGQGPEFLTYFNYEAQQDKSGLPNDRFSAERPEGSISTLTIQRTEQRDSAMYRCASSLARNSGTEAFFGQGTRLTVV.

The chain employs TRBV19 and TRBJ1-2; D is unclear. Per the germline V gene, CDR1 is LNHDA and CDR2 is SQIVND (reference sequence). The CDR3 runs to 14 residues. The V gene lost 3 bases and the J gene lost 3 bases, with 11 bases spanning the gap. Written as DNA, the CDR3 is TGTGCCAGTAGTATGGAGGCTTCAGACTATGGCTACACCTTC. This encodes CASSMEASDYGYTF.

V usage is TRBV5-1 and J usage is TRBJ2-7; 10 nucleotides align to TRBD1. From germline, CDR1 is SGHRS and CDR2 YFSETQ. The length of the CDR3 is 15 residues. J was trimmed by 4 bases and V by 2 bases; bases with no gene match: 6. CDR3 in amino acids: CASSFDRGHSYEQYF. CDR3 coding DNA: TGCGCCAGCAGCTTTGACAGGGGGCATAGTTACGAGCAGTACTTC. The full variable domain, with the rest looked up from reference TRBV5-1 and TRBJ2-7, is KAGVTQTPRYLIKTRGQQVTLSCSPISGHRSVSWYQQTPGQGLQFLFEYFSETQRNKGNFPGRFSGRQFSNSRSEMNVSTLELGDSALYLCASSFDRGHSYEQYFGPGTRLTVT.

This clone was detected once. The chain links TRBV9 to TRBJ1-1; weak D call: TRBD1 (6 bases). The V gene's germline CDR1 is SGDLS and CDR2 YYNGEE. The CDR3 sequence is 14 residues long. Trimming stripped 4 bases from V and 4 bases from J, with 14 bases between. The CDR3 sequence is CASSYREGFTEAFF. The CDR3 nucleotides read TGTGCCAGCAGCTACAGGGAAGGTTTCACTGAAGCTTTCTTT.

This chain links TRBV9 with TRBJ2-3, with D maybe TRBD2 (5 bases). This CDR3 has 15 amino acids. Germline assignment: CDR1 SGDLS and CDR2 YYNGEE. Trimming stripped 0 bases from V and 1 base from J, with 9 bases between. The chain's CDR3 is CASSVGGLGTDTQYF. CDR3 in DNA: TGTGCCAGCAGCGTAGGCGGGCTGGGCACAGATACGCAGTATTTT. The whole variable domain, filled in from reference TRBV9 and TRBJ2-3, reads DSGVTQTPKHLITATGQRVTLRCSPRSGDLSVYWYQQSLDQGLQFLIQYYNGEERAKGNILERFSAQQFPDLHSELNLSSLELGDSALYFCASSVGGLGTDTQYFGPGTRLTVL.

This chain links TRBV7-7 with TRBJ2-5, with 11 bases identical to TRBD2. The ends lost 5 bases at V and 4 bases at J; junction bases unmatched: 6. CDR1 is SSHAT, CDR2 FNYEAQ, per germline (reference sequence). This CDR3 has 15 amino acids. The CDR3: CASSPGLAGGETQYF. CDR3 sequence (DNA): TGTGCCAGCAGCCCAGGGCTAGCGGGGGGAGAGACCCAGTACTTC.